This TCR beta chain was observed in a study of blood T cell repertoires in COVID-19. Study overall: Sites across the United States, Italy and Spain contributed samples from acute and convalescent COVID-19. T cells, B-cell-depleted T cells, or PBMCs supplied cDNA or gDNA.

Repertoires were generated with immunoSEQ multiplex PCR, while TCRdb's copy carries only in-frame clones and drops some. The sample yields some 83,000 clones, less than 90% seen once. The specimen was peripheral blood. The sequence was collected from a man older than 75 in a cohort sampled during active COVID-19.

In DNA, the CDR3 is TGTGCCAGCAGTTCCCCCGGACAGGGCGCAGATACGCAGTATTTT. This translates into CASSSPGQGADTQYF. The chain couples TRBV6-5 to TRBJ2-3; 8 bases align to TRBD1. Looked up from germline, CDR1 is MNHEY and CDR2 is SVGAGI. The V gene end was trimmed by 4 bases and the J gene end by 4 bases; junction bases not matched to a gene: 7. The length of the CDR3 is 15 residues.